Below, 6 T cell receptor beta chains from the same sample are listed, as sequenced in a study of T cell changes during pregnancy in multiple sclerosis. Repertoires were generated with immunoSEQ multiplex PCR, while TCRdb's copy carries only in-frame clones and drops some. The sample has 43,000 or so clones, nearly 95% seen once. The source was peripheral blood, collected in the third trimester of pregnancy. The receptors originated from a female donor with multiple sclerosis, enrolled in a pregnancy study.

The chain is built from TRBV27 and TRBJ2-1, with 7 bases identical to TRBD2. Losses at the gene ends were 0 bases for V and 7 bases for J; bases not matched to a gene: 3. Germline lookup yields CDR1 MNHEY and CDR2 SMNVEV (reference sequence). The CDR3 totals 14 residues. Here the CDR3 DNA reads TGTGCCAGCAGTTTATCGGGGAGGGTGAATGAGCAGTTCTTC. Protein product: CASSLSGRVNEQFF.

The chain combines TRBV30 with TRBJ1-2; a possible D gene is TRBD1 (5 bases). The germline CDR1 and CDR2 sequences are GTSNPN and SVGIG (reference sequence). The CDR3 length is 12 residues. The V and J ends lost 3 bases and 8 bases respectively, with 13 bases between them. The CDR3 loop reads CAWRTGGFGYTF. For the CDR3, the DNA is TGTGCCTGGAGGACCGGGGGATTCGGCTACACCTTC.

V usage is TRBV5-6 and J usage is TRBJ2-1; a weak D match, TRBD1 (5 bases). The germline gives CDR1 SGHDT, CDR2 YYEEEE. Trimming took 0 bases from V and 5 from J, leaving 9 bases between them. This CDR3 is 14 amino acids long. DNA of the CDR3: TGTGCCAGCAGCTTGGTTTCAGGGAACAATGAGCAGTTCTTC. This translates into CASSLVSGNNEQFF.

The chain uses TRBV27 and TRBJ1-2; 10 bases match TRBD1. Germline V gene sequence: CDR1 MNHEY, CDR2 SMNVEV (reference sequence). The CDR3 totals 13 residues. Germline trimming cut 5 bases from V and 8 bases from J; bases unmatched to any gene: 5. The CDR3 protein is CASSRQGASGYTF. DNA for the CDR3: TGTGCCAGCAGTCGACAGGGGGCGAGCGGCTACACCTTC.

The chain combines TRBV5-1 with TRBJ1-2; a possible D gene is TRBD1 (5 bases). CDR1 and CDR2 from the germline V gene are SGHRS and YFSETQ. This CDR3 is 14 amino acids long. The V end was cut by 0 bases, the J end by 7 bases, with 13 bases between. The CDR3 is CASSLAGSLFGYTF. CDR3 sequence (DNA): TGCGCCAGCAGCTTGGCAGGGTCACTGTTTGGCTACACCTTC. The full variable domain, in which reference TRBV5-1 and TRBJ1-2 provide the parts outside the CDR3, is KAGVTQTPRYLIKTRGQQVTLSCSPISGHRSVSWYQQTPGQGLQFLFEYFSETQRNKGNFPGRFSGRQFSNSRSEMNVSTLELGDSALYLCASSLAGSLFGYTFGSGTRLTVV.

V and J are TRBV19 and TRBJ1-1, with D perhaps matching TRBD1 (6 bases). In germline, CDR1 is LNHDA, CDR2 SQIVND (reference sequence). This CDR3 has 13 amino acids. Trimming took off 5 bases at V and 8 bases at J, with 15 bases between the two ends. CDR3 amino acids: CASSSRTGFEAFF. The CDR3 nucleotides read TGTGCCAGTAGTTCACGAACAGGGTTCGAAGCTTTCTTT.